Presented here are 11 T cell receptor beta chains from one specimen sequenced in a study of control samples from healthy donors and cancer patients. The data were produced by immunoSEQ multiplex PCR, yet TCRdb's version contains in-frame clones alone and is incomplete. The table lists over 150,000 clones, about 92% of them singletons, with around 1.5% in the top ten. The sequenced sample consisted of blood. The receptors originated from a man aged 25 to 40 in good health.

This chain links TRBV7-6 with TRBJ1-6, with a possible D match to TRBD1 (5 bases). Germline V gene sequence: CDR1 SGHVS, CDR2 FNYEAQ. The CDR3 sequence is 17 residues long. V was clipped by 5 bases and J by 0 bases, with 14 bases between them. CDR3 sequence reads: CASSLRQSSSYNSPLHF. The CDR3 coding sequence is TGTGCCAGCAGCCTGAGACAGTCGAGCTCCTATAATTCACCCCTCCACTTT.

The CDR3 DNA sequence: TGTGCCAGCAGCGCAGCACCATCGAAGAACACTGAAGCTTTCTTT. Translating gives CASSAAPSKNTEAFF. The chain joins TRBV7-9 to TRBJ1-1, with no clear D. The CDR3 runs 15 residues. Germline CDR1 reads SEHNR; CDR2 reads FQNEAQ (reference sequence). Between the trimmed V and J ends, which lost 5 bases and 1 base, there was a span of 14 bases.

The table lists this clone with a count of one. The chain joins TRBV4-2 to TRBJ1-4; D uncertain. The V gene lost 4 bases and the J gene lost 1 base, with 10 bases spanning the gap. Germline values: CDR1 LGHNA, CDR2 YNFKEQ. This CDR3 contains 15 residues. In DNA form, the CDR3 reads TGTGCCAGCAGCCCTTTCTTGGGAACTAATGAAAAACTGTTTTTT. Translating it yields CASSPFLGTNEKLFF.

The CDR3 bases are TGCGCCAGCAGCTTGGACCGCGGGGGGGAGCAGTACTTC. Its translation is CASSLDRGGEQYF. The chain is built from TRBV5-1 and TRBJ2-7; 8 bases match TRBD2. CDR1 is SGHRS, CDR2 YFSETQ, per germline. CDR3 length: 13 amino acids. Trimming removed 0 bases from V and 7 bases from J; junction bases left unmatched: 3.

Note on this clone: The junction shows a germline mismatch at one end, possibly a read error. V gene TRBV3-1 (or the pseudogene TRBV3-2) combines with J gene TRBJ1-4; possible D gene TRBD1, 5 bases. The germline V gene has CDR1 LGHDT and CDR2 YNNKEL (reference sequence). This CDR3 region has 10 residues. The CDR3 reads CASSLRDVVF. Here the CDR3 DNA reads TGTGCCAGCAGCCTCCGGGACGTGGTTTTT.

This chain joins TRBV2 and TRBJ1-6; TRBD1 aligns across 7 bases. CDR1 is SNHLY and CDR2 is FYNNEI in the germline V gene. The CDR3 contains 16 residues. The V segment lost 2 bases and the J segment 5 bases; nucleotides outside the gene matches: 6. The CDR3 reads CASSERDSRNNSPLHF. The CDR3 nucleotides are TGTGCCAGCAGTGAAAGGGACAGCAGAAATAATTCACCCCTCCACTTT.

The V gene is TRBV27, the J gene TRBJ1-2, with a tentative D call TRBD1 (5 bases). Germline assignment: CDR1 MNHEY and CDR2 SMNVEV (reference sequence). V was cut by 5 bases and J by 8 bases, with 15 bases left in between. The CDR3 runs 13 residues. The CDR3 sequence is CASSEQVLGGYTF. CDR3 sequence (DNA): TGTGCCAGCAGTGAACAGGTTCTGGGGGGCTACACCTTC.

For the CDR3, the DNA is TGTGCCAGCAGTACGGTACAGGGAGGGGGCCTTAGTGGCTACACCTTC. Translation: CASSTVQGGGLSGYTF. The V call is TRBV28, the J call TRBJ1-2; 7 positions agree with TRBD1. The germline V gene encodes CDR1 MDHEN and CDR2 SYDVKM. The CDR3 is 16 residues long. J gave up 7 bases and V 5 bases, and 16 bases lay outside the gene matches.

This sequence joins TRBV10-3 and TRBJ1-3; D gene unclear. The CDR3 runs to 15 residues. CDR1 ENHRY and CDR2 SYGVKD come from the germline V gene. The V and J ends lost 7 bases and 4 bases respectively, with 17 bases between them. This CDR3 reads CAITERAASGNTIYF. The DNA for the CDR3 is TGTGCCATCACCGAACGGGCGGCGTCGGGAAACACCATATATTTT.

The gene calls are TRBV3-1 (or the pseudogene TRBV3-2) and TRBJ2-7; tentative D call: TRBD2 (5 bases). With 3 bases removed from V and 2 bases from J, the gap between germline ends came to 11 bases. The CDR3 has 14 amino acids. Germline V gene sequence: CDR1 LGHDT, CDR2 YNNKEL (reference sequence). CDR3 in DNA: TGTGCCAGCAGCCAGGGAGACACAGCCTACGAGCAGTACTTC. This codes for CASSQGDTAYEQYF.

This chain connects TRBV5-6 to TRBJ2-1; D may be TRBD2 (6 bases). Germline loops: CDR1 SGHDT, CDR2 YYEEEE. V dropped 0 bases and J dropped 10 bases, with 11 bases sitting between them. This CDR3 region has 13 residues. CDR3 DNA: TGTGCCAGCAGCTTGGTCTCGGGGGAGGAGCAGTTCTTC. Protein: CASSLVSGEEQFF.